The entry below gives a single T cell receptor beta chain sequence along with its context. Its target is not known. This sample was taken from a study of CD8+CD57+ T cells in acquired aplastic anemia. Study findings and constraints: CD8+ Simpson's diversity did not differ significantly between patients and controls. Patients and controls turned out to have roughly 31 CD8+ CDR3 sequences in common.

Sequenced patients had shown CD8+CD57+ cell expansion by flow cytometry. The CDR3 runs 9 residues. Germline CDR1 is KGHDR and CDR2 is SFDVKD. The V gene end was trimmed by 9 bases and the J gene end by 12 bases; junction bases not matched to a gene: 3. Genomic DNA was employed as the template in profiling TCR beta VDJ and CDR3. Each CDR3 protein gets one entry after TCRdb re-called the reads with MiXCR. The data contain some 160,000 distinct CDR3 sequences, around 47% of them seen just once; the ten biggest clones take up 3.2%. The TCR sequence derives from a human donor with aplastic anemia. The chain joins TRBV24-1 to TRBJ2-7, with TRBD2 matching 8 bases. Sequencing was done on a sample of sorted CD4+, CD8+, or CD8+CD57+ T cells (not recorded which) from PBMCs. DNA of the CDR3: TGTGCCACCCGGGAGGGCCGGTACTTC. Translation gives CATREGRYF.